These 7 T cell receptor beta chains originate from one sample sequenced in a study of identical twins. TCRdb reprocessed the 5' RACE reads via MiXCR and lists one record per CDR3 protein. The sample carries around 280,000 distinct CDR3 sequences, about 8.3% recorded once. In addition, the sample was reused for a study of yellow fever vaccine responses in identical twins.

Sequencing input: memory (CD45RO+) T cells sorted from blood. All receptors come from a woman aged 18-35 years in good health.

This clonotype was found a few times. The chain recombines TRBV5-4 with TRBJ2-3; D might be TRBD1 or TRBD2, each matching 5 bases. Between the trimmed V and J ends, which lost 6 bases and 4 bases, there was a span of 21 bases. The CDR3 is made up of 16 amino acids. Germline CDR1 is SGHNT and CDR2 is YYREEE (reference sequence). For the CDR3, the DNA is TGTGCCAGCAACCCTTCCTGGGACCTGCAGGCAGATACGCAGTATTTT. This codes for CASNPSWDLQADTQYF.

This sequence joins TRBV19 and TRBJ2-1; 7 nucleotides align to TRBD1. Germline trimming cut 3 bases from V and 10 bases from J; bases unmatched to any gene: 6. The CDR3 has 13 residues. CDR1 LNHDA and CDR2 SQIVND come from the germline V gene (reference sequence). As DNA, the CDR3 is TGTGCCAGTAGTATGGGGGTAGGGGGCGAGCAGTTCTTC. It is translated as CASSMGVGGEQFF.

The sample holds many counts of this clonotype. The chain links TRBV3-1 to TRBJ2-1; unclear D gene. The V gene's germline CDR1 is LGHDT and CDR2 YNNKEL (reference sequence). V lost 1 base and J lost 8, with 12 bases in between. The CDR3 has 14 amino acids. In nucleotides, the CDR3 is TGTGCCAGCAGCCAAGGACTGCTCAGCGATGAGCAGTTCTTC. Its translation: CASSQGLLSDEQFF.

The chain links TRBV5-8 to TRBJ2-7, with unresolved D. Germline V gene sequence: CDR1 SGHTS, CDR2 YDEGEE. The V end lost 2 bases, the J end lost 3 bases, and 15 bases lay between the germline ends. The CDR3 sequence is 15 residues long. The CDR3 loop is CASSFYSGRNYEQYF. As DNA, the CDR3 is TGTGCCAGCAGCTTTTATTCAGGTAGAAACTACGAGCAGTACTTC.

The chain has TRBV19 and TRBJ1-5; D is possibly TRBD1 (6 bases). This CDR3 comprises 14 residues. Germline values: CDR1 LNHDA, CDR2 SQIVND (reference sequence). The V end lost 4 bases, the J end lost 5 bases, and 12 bases lay between the germline ends. Here the CDR3 reads CASSKGDGYQPQHF. CDR3 nucleotides: TGTGCCAGTAGTAAGGGGGACGGTTATCAGCCCCAGCATTTT.

This clonotype occurred a few times. The CDR3 sequence: CASSPWVNSDYSPLHF. CDR3 nucleotide sequence: TGTGCCAGCAGCCCGTGGGTGAACAGTGACTATTCACCCCTCCACTTT. This chain uses TRBV5-5 with TRBJ1-6, with no clear D. Germline V gene data show CDR1 as SGHKS and CDR2 as YYEKEE (reference sequence). This CDR3 comprises 16 residues. V gave up 4 bases and J gave up 8 bases, with 19 bases separating them.

This clonotype showed up many times. The V call is TRBV28, the J call TRBJ2-7; D gene unclear. This CDR3 is 13 amino acids long. Trimming took 2 bases from V and 4 from J, leaving 9 bases between them. From germline, CDR1 is MDHEN and CDR2 SYDVKM. DNA for the CDR3: TGTGCCAGCAGTTTACGACCGATGTACGAGCAGTACGTC. It yields the protein CASSLRPMYEQYV.